The sequence of this TCR beta chain was determined in a study of cytomegalovirus exposure and HLA in healthy donors. The CDR3 sequence is 15 residues long. Germline values: CDR1 LNHDA, CDR2 SQIVND (reference sequence). Trimming at V came to 4 bases and at J to 3 bases, leaving 5 bases not matched to a gene. Assay used: immunoSEQ multiplex PCR; TCRdb lists only in-frame clones, some missing. The profile shows some 330,000 clones, 86% of them singletons. This chain links TRBV19 with TRBJ2-7; the match to TRBD1 covers 11 bases. The TCR originated in a woman aged 18-29 years in good health and CMV-seronegative. The material sequenced was PBMCs. CDR3 sequence reads: CASSRPGQGVYEQYF. The DNA for the CDR3 is TGTGCCAGTAGTAGGCCGGGACAGGGGGTCTACGAGCAGTACTTC.